This TCR beta chain is drawn from a study of shared clonotypes between healthy human individuals. Study-wide points: Memory subsets generally showed smaller estimated richness than naive subsets did. Clonotype sharing across a few donors was observed for around 5% of naive CD4 clonotypes.

Comments on this clone: Its antigen is as yet unknown.

From germline, CDR1 is SGHRS and CDR2 YFSETQ. Deletions cut 2 bases from V and 3 bases from J, with 17 bases between. This CDR3 is built from 16 residues. Investigators spread the genomic DNA of each subset evenly over several immunoSEQ plates. Per the study methods: Filtering differed, since immunoSEQ gave only junction sequences and no quality scores. This table comes from immunoSEQ multiplex PCR, and its TCRdb copy is limited to in-frame clones, with some not included. The V and J calls and clone size are taken from that table; D and trimming were inferred from the DNA. This table has approximately 2,300,000 clones, just under 95% appearing once.

Source material: naive CD4+ T cells from PBMCs. Subset: CD45RA+ positively selected. This receptor was identified in a man aged 18 to 35 in good health. Some clones in this sample may be carry-over from other donors' samples. V and J are TRBV5-1 and TRBJ1-2, with D possibly TRBD1 on 5 matching bases. DNA of the CDR3: TGCGCCAGCAGCTTAGGGACCCTTCGGGATCACTATGGCTACACCTTC. As protein: CASSLGTLRDHYGYTF.